This T cell receptor (beta chain) was recovered during a study of blood T cell repertoires in COVID-19. Turning to the study itself: Researchers got acute and convalescent COVID-19 samples from the United States, Italy and Spain. T cells, B-cell-depleted T cells, or PBMCs provided the cDNA or gDNA that served as material.

The age range of participants was about 18 to 100 years, with residence in some 25 US areas. In the original processing: Reference gene primers were amplified, and this amplification served to estimate nucleated cell counts. Assay used: immunoSEQ multiplex PCR; TCRdb lists only in-frame clones, some missing. That table supplies the V and J calls and clone size; D and trimming were determined from the DNA. Among some 270,000 clones listed, approximately 89% were seen once. Trimming took 6 bases from V and 3 from J; bases not matched to a gene: 7. The CDR3 contains 15 residues. In germline, CDR1 is ENHRY, CDR2 SYGVKD.

This chain connects TRBV10-3 to TRBJ2-5; 10 bases map to TRBD1. The source is a man aged 35 to 55 who had been exposed to COVID-19. The sequenced sample was PBMCs or T cells enriched from blood (not recorded which). The DNA for the CDR3 is TGTGCCATCAGGGGGGACAGGGGTGGTGAAGAGACCCAGTACTTC. It encodes CAIRGDRGGEETQYF.